Following are 9 T cell receptor beta chains from one sample sequenced in a study of neoadjuvant anti-PD-1 for oral cavity cancer. Profiling relied on immunoSEQ multiplex PCR, and the TCRdb table lists in-frame clones only, not all of them. The sample includes some 7,300 clones, 45% to 50% seen only once; the top ten take roughly 30%. This material consisted of tumor tissue, taken before nivolumab (anti-PD-1) treatment. The receptors were gathered from a person aged 40-85 years with oral cavity squamous cell carcinoma.

This chain uses TRBV7-2 with TRBJ2-7, with D uncertain. The CDR3 is 13 amino acids. Trimming removed 1 base at V and 5 bases at J, with 9 bases between. Germline V CDR1 and CDR2: SGHTA, FQGNSA. The CDR3 coding sequence is TGTGCCAGCAGCTTAGGGATCAGGAACGAGCAGTACTTC. Its translation is CASSLGIRNEQYF.

By frequency in the sample, this clone is medium-sized (0.01 to 0.1%). The rearrangement uses TRBV5-6 and TRBJ2-7, with D tentatively TRBD2 (5 bases). V lost 4 bases and J lost 5, with 13 bases in between. In germline, CDR1 is SGHDT, CDR2 YYEEEE. This CDR3 contains 13 residues. The DNA of the CDR3 is TGTGCCAGCAGCCGGGGAGACTTCCACGAGCAGTACTTC. Protein: CASSRGDFHEQYF.

The CDR3 sequence is CARRWAGRGGGNEQFF. CDR3 bases: TGCGCCCGCCGCTGGGCCGGGCGGGGGGGCGGAAATGAGCAGTTCTTC. J is TRBJ2-1 and V is TRBV5-1, with 9 nucleotides matching TRBD2. This CDR3 spans 16 amino acids. Germline V gene sequence: CDR1 SGHRS, CDR2 YFSETQ. V was clipped by 10 bases and J by 7 bases; unmatched bases: 18.

This clone was found a few times. The V gene is TRBV19, the J gene TRBJ1-1; D may be TRBD1 (6 bases). In germline, CDR1 is LNHDA, CDR2 SQIVND (reference sequence). This CDR3 region has 15 residues. V lost 7 bases to trimming and J lost 4 bases, with 19 bases between them. CDR3 protein: CASTTLRGRTTEAFF. The CDR3 region has the DNA TGTGCCAGTACTACACTCAGGGGAAGAACCACTGAAGCTTTCTTT.

This clone occurred once. The chain carries TRBV6-5 and TRBJ1-6; 9 nucleotides align to TRBD1. This CDR3 contains 15 residues. Germline assignment: CDR1 MNHEY and CDR2 SVGAGI. The V segment lost 0 bases and the J segment 10 bases; nucleotides outside the gene matches: 4. The CDR3 nucleotides are TGTGCCAGCAGTTACTCGGGACAGGGTGACTCACCCCTCCACTTT. Translated: CASSYSGQGDSPLHF.

In its sample, this clone was seen a few times. The CDR3 region is CASSLGGIEDVLTF. CDR3 DNA: TGTGCCAGCAGCTTAGGCGGAATTGAGGACGTCCTGACTTTC. The rearrangement joins TRBV7-2 to TRBJ2-6; D is unclear. V lost 1 base to trimming and J lost 11 bases, with 12 bases between them. Per the germline V gene, CDR1 is SGHTA and CDR2 is FQGNSA. The CDR3 totals 14 residues.

The V gene is TRBV20-1, the J gene TRBJ2-1; 9 positions match TRBD2. The CDR3 covers 11 residues. Germline CDR1 and CDR2: DFQATT and SNEGSKA (reference sequence). CDR3 nucleotide sequence: TGCGGGGTAGCGGGGGAGTATGAGCAGTTCTTC. Translated, it gives CGVAGEYEQFF.

By share, this clone counts as medium-sized. Other DNA sequences within the sample encode an identical CDR3. The genes are TRBV6-4 and TRBJ2-3; TRBD1 matches at 11 bases. The germline V gene has CDR1 MRHNA and CDR2 SNTAGT. The CDR3 length is 14 residues. J was trimmed by 6 bases and V by 2 bases; bases with no gene match: 1. The CDR3 loop reads CASSDGQGADTQYF. CDR3 in DNA: TGTGCCAGCAGTGACGGACAGGGGGCGGATACGCAGTATTTT.

The chain joins TRBV18 to TRBJ1-2; D perhaps matches TRBD1 (5 bases). Germline V CDR1 and CDR2: KGHSH, LQKENI. V dropped 4 bases and J dropped 8 bases, with 20 bases sitting between them. The CDR3 sequence is 15 residues long. The CDR3 DNA follows: TGTGCCAGCTCACAGGAAGACAGATGGGCCGGGGGCTACACCTTC. Its protein is CASSQEDRWAGGYTF.